A single TCR beta chain is shown here with its context. These data come from a study of blood T cells in healthy people across ages. Primed by a sample-barcoded 5' primer and a J-beta primer mix, a second PCR proceeded for 7 to 11 cycles. Each CDR3 protein gets one entry after TCRdb re-called the 5' RACE reads with MiXCR. The sample has around 1,100,000 distinct CDR3 sequences, around two fifths seen once; the top ten hold roughly 14%. The germline CDR1 and CDR2 sequences are MGHRA and YSYEKL. CDR3 length: 15 amino acids. J gave up 2 bases and V 5 bases, and 7 bases lay outside the gene matches. This TCR was sampled from a man aged 18 to 30 in good health. Material for sequencing was blood. The chain carries TRBV4-1 and TRBJ2-3, with 7 positions matching TRBD2. CDR3 bases: TGCGCCAGCAGCTCGTGGGGGGGAAACACAGATACGCAGTATTTT. Residues: CASSSWGGNTDTQYF.